This TCR beta chain was recorded in a study of T-cell memory formation after mild COVID-19 (dated by TCRdb to the early 2020s). About the full investigation: TCR sequence clusters from the two donors were found to be largely donor specific. Two young, previously healthy adult volunteers, one female and one male, were included in the cohort. In a couple of donors, T-cell clones that expanded and contracted after mild COVID-19 were tracked by sequencing TCRalpha and TCRbeta repertoires over time.

V lost 4 bases and J lost 3 bases; the stretch between them is 16 bases long. Measured from the cysteine to the phenylalanine, the CDR3 is 15 residues long. The entry retains the CDR3 DNA only, 45 bases that are in frame from base 1. Sequences LGHNA (CDR1) and YSLEER (CDR2) are obtained from the germline V gene. TCRdb lists the instrument as Illumina NovaSeq 6000. Using 5'RACE with constant-segment primers, TCRalpha and TCRbeta cDNA libraries were constructed, with sample barcodes and unique molecular identifiers added in the process. RNA was extracted from every sample with Trizol reagent. Amplification of the libraries took two PCR steps, and the second step added a second sample barcode plus Illumina TruSeq adapters. The libraries were sequenced on an Illumina NovaSeq using 2 x 150 bp paired-end reads. Turning to the authors' computational methods: Demultiplexing of reads and collapsing into UMI-guided consensus sequences were performed with migec v1.2.7. Using mixcr v2.1.11, UMI consensuses were aligned to TRA and TRB V and J templates and then assembled into clonotypes. Expanded or contracted clonotypes were those called significant by both edgeR and NoisET, with noise models trained on biological replicates. edgeR calls used a false discovery rate-adjusted p below 0.01 and a log2 fold-change threshold of 1. PCA with hierarchical clustering of max-normalized trajectories of the 1000 most abundant clonotypes was used as exploratory dynamics analysis. Separately sequenced CD4+ and CD8+ repertoires were used to assign the CD4 or CD8 phenotype of responding clones. The public reads were reprocessed in TCRdb via fastp at Q25 and MiXCR, keeping in-frame beta chains. A single entry per CDR3 protein holds the most common genes and DNA from its merged rows. The V and J calls come from TCRdb's annotation, not from the publication. Within this sample are 250,000 to 300,000 distinct CDR3 sequences, with about 17% of them counted one time only. The top ten hold about a fifth of the sample.

Ficoll-Paque density gradient centrifugation was the method used to isolate PBMCs. Beyond this particular receptor, the publication reports: The study included only a couple of mild cases, and larger cohorts that include severe cases with pre-infection samples were judged to be necessary. SARS-CoV-2 specificity was not confirmed for the second-wave clones peaking on day 37. Some responding clones were detected in pre-infection memory, which suggested that pre-existing cross-reactive memory T cells had joined the SARS-CoV-2 response. From day 15 to 85, contracting clones showed balanced CD4/CD8 phenotypes, whereas a second wave of clones that expanded from day 15 to 37 leaned towards CD4+. Contracting CD4+ clones were located mainly in the CM and EM memory subsets, whereas CD8+ clones were found to be enriched in EMRA.

This clonotype was seen a handful of times. Its antigen is not yet known. Qualities for individual bases were not recorded, and no much larger clone is one base off. The V and J segments used are TRBV4-3 and TRBJ2-7; TRBD1 might be the D gene, on 5 matching bases. The sequenced sample was PBMCs or a T cell subset sorted from them (not recorded which). The clonotype originates from a man younger than 35 who had mild COVID-19 (a few samples of this study predate the infection). The sample titles of this study are shuffled in the database, so cell type and time point are left out; the donor was told from shared clones. The CDR3 is CASSLDLLGLYEQYF. The DNA sequence is as follows: TGCGCCAGCAGCCTCGACCTCCTGGGGCTCTACGAGCAGTACTTC.